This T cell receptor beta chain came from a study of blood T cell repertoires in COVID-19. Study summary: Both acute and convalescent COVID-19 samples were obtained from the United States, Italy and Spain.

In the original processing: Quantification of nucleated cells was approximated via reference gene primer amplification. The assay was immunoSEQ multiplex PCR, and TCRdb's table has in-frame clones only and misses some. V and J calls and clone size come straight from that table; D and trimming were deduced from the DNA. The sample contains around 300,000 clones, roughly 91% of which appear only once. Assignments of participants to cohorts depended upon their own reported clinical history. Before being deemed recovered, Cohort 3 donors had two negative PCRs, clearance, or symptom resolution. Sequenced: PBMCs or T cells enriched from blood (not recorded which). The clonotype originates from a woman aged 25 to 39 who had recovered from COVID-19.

CDR3 in DNA: TGCGCCAGCAGCTTGTCAGACCCTGGAGGAGGTCAGCCCCAGCATTTT. It codes for CASSLSDPGGGQPQHF. The chain is built from TRBV5-1 and TRBJ1-5; D ambiguous. CDR3 size: 16 residues. The V and J ends lost 1 base and 6 bases respectively, with 17 bases between them. CDR1 and CDR2 (germline): SGHRS, YFSETQ.